These T cell receptor beta chains were read from a single sample in a study of OX40 agonist ivuxolimab in advanced cancers. The method was immunoSEQ multiplex PCR; TCRdb's version includes in-frame clones alone and lacks a portion of them. The sample lists approximately 76,000 clones; around 85% were seen once. The starting material was CD4+ or CD8+ T cells sorted from blood, obtained in a trial of the OX40 agonist ivuxolimab. Source of these receptors: an adult with an advanced solid tumor such as melanoma, head and neck, liver or kidney cancer. Each CDR3 is given with its conserved first and last residue. D genes are given only for firm matches. Expanded clones are given a class, and other clones once, few, many or no size at all.

len: 15
j_gene: TRBJ1-5
d_gene: TRBD1
v_gene: TRBV27
abundance: NA
CDR3nt: TGTGCCAGCAGTCGAAGACAGGGGCCCAATCAGCCCCAGCATTTT
CDR3aa: CASSRRQGPNQPQHF

len: 15
j_gene: TRBJ1-1
d_gene: TRBD1
v_gene: TRBV14
abundance: NA
CDR3nt: TGTGCCAGCAGCCAACAGACAGGGGGAAGCACTGAAGCTTTCTTT
CDR3aa: CASSQQTGGSTEAFF

len: 14
j_gene: TRBJ2-1
d_gene: NA
v_gene: TRBV27
abundance: once
CDR3nt: TGTGCCAGCAGCTCTTCCAACGGACTGTATGAGCAGTTCTTC
CDR3aa: CASSSSNGLYEQFF

len: 16
j_gene: TRBJ2-5
d_gene: TRBD1
v_gene: TRBV6-1
abundance: NA
CDR3nt: TGTGCCAGCAGTGAAGCCGAACGGACAGGGGTAGAGACCCAGTACTTC
CDR3aa: CASSEAERTGVETQYF

len: 13
j_gene: TRBJ2-7
d_gene: NA
v_gene: TRBV7-2
abundance: NA
CDR3nt: TGTGCCAGCAGCCCCGGGAGTTTGGGAGAGCAGTACTTC
CDR3aa: CASSPGSLGEQYF

len: 14
j_gene: TRBJ1-2
d_gene: NA
v_gene: TRBV19
abundance: few
CDR3nt: TGTGCCAGTAGTATGACAGCAACTAACTATGGCTACACCTTC
CDR3aa: CASSMTATNYGYTF

len: 14
j_gene: TRBJ2-2
d_gene: NA
v_gene: TRBV7-2
abundance: NA
CDR3nt: TGTGCCAGCAGCTTAGCGCGGGGCACCGGGGAGCTGTTTTTT
CDR3aa: CASSLARGTGELFF

len: 14
j_gene: TRBJ1-2
d_gene: TRBD1
v_gene: TRBV6-5
abundance: once
CDR3nt: TGTGCCAGCAGTTCCAGACAGGGTGGCTATGGCTACACCTTC
CDR3aa: CASSSRQGGYGYTF

len: 13
j_gene: TRBJ2-3
d_gene: NA
v_gene: TRBV21-1
abundance: NA
CDR3nt: TGTGCCAGTCCTAGAGGGGGGGGTAGTACGCAGTATTTT
CDR3aa: CASPRGGGSTQYF

len: 14
j_gene: TRBJ2-2
d_gene: TRBD1
v_gene: TRBV5-1
abundance: NA
CDR3nt: TGCGCCAGCCGACGGGACAGGGGGTATGGGGAGCTGTTTTTT
CDR3aa: CASRRDRGYGELFF

len: 13
j_gene: TRBJ1-2
d_gene: NA
v_gene: TRBV5-5
abundance: NA
CDR3nt: TGTGCCAGCTCGATTCAGGGTATCTATGGCTACACCTTC
CDR3aa: CASSIQGIYGYTF

len: 12
j_gene: TRBJ1-1
d_gene: NA
v_gene: TRBV30
abundance: NA
CDR3nt: TGTGCCTGGAGTAGGAGACAGCTTGAAGCTTTCTTT
CDR3aa: CAWSRRQLEAFF

len: 13
j_gene: TRBJ1-1
d_gene: NA
v_gene: TRBV19
abundance: NA
CDR3nt: TGTGCCAGTACCGTGGGCGGGGGCACTGAAGCTTTCTTT
CDR3aa: CASTVGGGTEAFF

len: 16
j_gene: TRBJ2-3
d_gene: TRBD2
v_gene: TRBV7-9
abundance: NA
CDR3nt: TGTGCCAGCAGCCCCACGGGGGCGGGAGGAATTAGGACGCAGTATTTT
CDR3aa: CASSPTGAGGIRTQYF

len: 13
j_gene: TRBJ2-7
d_gene: NA
v_gene: TRBV27
abundance: NA
CDR3nt: TGTGCCAGCAGTCCTTGGGACACTTACGAGCAGTACTTC
CDR3aa: CASSPWDTYEQYF

len: 15
j_gene: TRBJ2-5
d_gene: NA
v_gene: TRBV10-2
abundance: NA
CDR3nt: TGCGCCAGCAGTGAGTCTCCGACAGCCCAAGAGACCCAGTACTTC
CDR3aa: CASSESPTAQETQYF

len: 15
j_gene: TRBJ2-1
d_gene: TRBD1
v_gene: TRBV5-1
abundance: NA
CDR3nt: TGCGCCAGCAGCGCGCCGGGACAGGGGGCTGGAGAGCAGTTCTTC
CDR3aa: CASSAPGQGAGEQFF